This T cell receptor beta chain was retrieved from a study of identical twins. Study results and caveats: Weaker excess sharing between twins was seen in beta out-of-frame sequences. Low generation-probability sequences were in excess among twin-shared out-of-frame alpha sequences.

This clonotype was observed a handful of times. The antigen is unknown. TCRdb re-derived calls from the 5' RACE reads in MiXCR, one entry per CDR3 protein. The table records about 810,000 distinct CDR3 sequences, more than 9% of them present only once. These data are also associated with another study on yellow fever vaccine responses in identical twins.

This clonotype was obtained from a woman aged 18-30 years in good health. Sequenced material: PBMCs.

CDR3 bases: TGTGCCAGCAGGAAACAGGGAATTTCTGGAAACACCATATATTTT. Encoded protein: CASRKQGISGNTIYF. The genes are TRBV12-3 or TRBV12-4 and TRBJ1-3, with TRBD1 as a possible D gene (6 bases). The CDR3 consists of 15 residues. The V end was cut by 6 bases, the J end by 1 base, with 13 bases between.